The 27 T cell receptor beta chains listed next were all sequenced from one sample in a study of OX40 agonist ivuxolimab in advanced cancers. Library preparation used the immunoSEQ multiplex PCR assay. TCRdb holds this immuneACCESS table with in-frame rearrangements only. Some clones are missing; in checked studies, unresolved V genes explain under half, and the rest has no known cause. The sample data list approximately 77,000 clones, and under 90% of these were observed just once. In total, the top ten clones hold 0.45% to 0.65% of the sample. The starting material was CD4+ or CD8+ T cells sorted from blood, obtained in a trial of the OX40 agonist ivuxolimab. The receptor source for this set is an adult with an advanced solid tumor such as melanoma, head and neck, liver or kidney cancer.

The CDR3 reads CASSSHRSNTGELFF. CDR3 DNA sequence: TGTGCCAGCAGTTCACACAGGTCGAACACCGGGGAGCTGTTTTTT. The chain couples TRBV7-9 to TRBJ2-2; D possibly corresponds to TRBD1 (5 bases). The length of the CDR3 is 15 residues. The germline V and J ends were trimmed by 6 bases and 0 bases, with 11 bases remaining between them. The germline V gene encodes CDR1 SEHNR and CDR2 FQNEAQ (reference sequence).

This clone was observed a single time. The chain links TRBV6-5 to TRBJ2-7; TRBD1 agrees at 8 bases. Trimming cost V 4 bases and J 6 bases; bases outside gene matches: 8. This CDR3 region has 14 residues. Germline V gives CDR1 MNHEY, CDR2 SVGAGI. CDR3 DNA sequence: TGTGCCAGCAGTTTCTCCCAGGGGGCAGTCGAGCAGTACTTC. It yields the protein CASSFSQGAVEQYF.

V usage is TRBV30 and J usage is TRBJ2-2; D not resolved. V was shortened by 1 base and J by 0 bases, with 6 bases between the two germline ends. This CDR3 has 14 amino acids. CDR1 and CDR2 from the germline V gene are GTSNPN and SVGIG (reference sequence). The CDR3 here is CAWSEETNTGELFF. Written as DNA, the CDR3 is TGTGCCTGGAGTGAGGAGACGAACACCGGGGAGCTGTTTTTT.

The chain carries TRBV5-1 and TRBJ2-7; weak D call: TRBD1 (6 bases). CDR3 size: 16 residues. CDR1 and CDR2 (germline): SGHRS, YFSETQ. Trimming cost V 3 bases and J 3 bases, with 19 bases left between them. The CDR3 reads CASSSTLGAAIYEQYF. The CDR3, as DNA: TGCGCCAGCAGCTCGACCCTGGGGGCGGCCATCTACGAGCAGTACTTC.

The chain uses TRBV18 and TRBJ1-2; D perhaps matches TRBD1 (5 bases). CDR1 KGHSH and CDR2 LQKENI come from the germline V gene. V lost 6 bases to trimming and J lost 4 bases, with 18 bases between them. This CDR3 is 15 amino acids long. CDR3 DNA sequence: TGTGCCAGCTCCCCGGTGGCAGAGGGACGCTATGGCTACACCTTC. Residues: CASSPVAEGRYGYTF.

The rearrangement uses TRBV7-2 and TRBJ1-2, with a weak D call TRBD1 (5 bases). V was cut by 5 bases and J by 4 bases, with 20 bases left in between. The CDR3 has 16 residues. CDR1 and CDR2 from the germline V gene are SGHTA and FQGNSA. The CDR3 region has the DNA TGTGCCAGCAGCCGCCGGGGGGGAGGGATGGTCTATGGCTACACCTTC. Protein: CASSRRGGGMVYGYTF.

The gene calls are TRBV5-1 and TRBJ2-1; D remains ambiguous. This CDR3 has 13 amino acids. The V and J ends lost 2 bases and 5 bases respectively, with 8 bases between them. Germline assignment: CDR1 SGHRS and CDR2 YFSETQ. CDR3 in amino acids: CASSFEGNNEQFF. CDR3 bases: TGCGCCAGCAGCTTCGAAGGAAACAATGAGCAGTTCTTC.

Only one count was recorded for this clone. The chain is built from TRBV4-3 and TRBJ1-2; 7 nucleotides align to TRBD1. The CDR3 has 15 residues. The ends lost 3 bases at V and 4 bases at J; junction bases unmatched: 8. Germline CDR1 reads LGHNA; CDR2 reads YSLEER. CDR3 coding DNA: TGCGCCAGCAGCCATACTGACAGGGAAAGCTATGGCTACACCTTC. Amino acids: CASSHTDRESYGYTF.

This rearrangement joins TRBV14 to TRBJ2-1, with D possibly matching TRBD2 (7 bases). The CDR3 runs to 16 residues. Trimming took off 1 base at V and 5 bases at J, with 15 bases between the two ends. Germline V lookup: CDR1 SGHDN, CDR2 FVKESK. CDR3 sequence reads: CASSQVLAGAHNEQFF. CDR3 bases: TGTGCCAGCAGCCAAGTCTTGGCGGGGGCTCACAATGAGCAGTTCTTC. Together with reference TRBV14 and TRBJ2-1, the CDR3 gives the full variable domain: EAGVTQFPSHSVIEKGQTVTLRCDPISGHDNLYWYRRVMGKEIKFLLHFVKESKQDESGMPNNRFLAERTGGTYSTLKVQPAELEDSGVYFCASSQVLAGAHNEQFFGPGTRLTVL.

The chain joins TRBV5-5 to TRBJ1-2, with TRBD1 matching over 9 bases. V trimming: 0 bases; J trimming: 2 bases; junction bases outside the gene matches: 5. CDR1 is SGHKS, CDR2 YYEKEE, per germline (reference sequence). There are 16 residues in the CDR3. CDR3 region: CASSLGGTGLNYGYTF. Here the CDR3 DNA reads TGTGCCAGCAGCTTGGGCGGGACAGGGTTAAACTATGGCTACACCTTC.

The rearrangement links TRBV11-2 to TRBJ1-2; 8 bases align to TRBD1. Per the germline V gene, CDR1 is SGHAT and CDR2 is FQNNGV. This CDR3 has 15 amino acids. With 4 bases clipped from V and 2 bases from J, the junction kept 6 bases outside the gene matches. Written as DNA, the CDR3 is TGTGCCAGCAGCTCGCTTCGGACAGGGAACTATGGCTACACCTTC. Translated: CASSSLRTGNYGYTF.

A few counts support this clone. The DNA of the CDR3 is TGCGCCAGCAGCTTGGGGAGCGGAGCGGGCGAGACCCAGTACTTC. Its translation is CASSLGSGAGETQYF. The chain links TRBV5-1 to TRBJ2-5, with D possibly being TRBD2 (6 bases). The CDR3 has 15 amino acids. The germline V gene encodes CDR1 SGHRS and CDR2 YFSETQ. Trimming removed 0 bases at V and 5 bases at J, with 14 bases between. The full variable domain, completed using reference TRBV5-1 and TRBJ2-5, is KAGVTQTPRYLIKTRGQQVTLSCSPISGHRSVSWYQQTPGQGLQFLFEYFSETQRNKGNFPGRFSGRQFSNSRSEMNVSTLELGDSALYLCASSLGSGAGETQYFGPGTRLLVL.

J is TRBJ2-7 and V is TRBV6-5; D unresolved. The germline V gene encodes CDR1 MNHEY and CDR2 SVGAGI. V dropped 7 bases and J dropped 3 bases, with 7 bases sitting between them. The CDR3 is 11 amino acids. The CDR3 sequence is CASTAYYEQYF. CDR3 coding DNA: TGTGCCAGCACGGCGTACTACGAGCAGTACTTC.

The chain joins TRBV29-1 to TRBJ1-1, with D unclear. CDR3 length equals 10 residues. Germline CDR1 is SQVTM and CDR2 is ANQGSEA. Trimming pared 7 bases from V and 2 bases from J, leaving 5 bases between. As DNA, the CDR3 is TGCAGCGCTCAAAACACTGAAGCTTTCTTT. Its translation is CSAQNTEAFF. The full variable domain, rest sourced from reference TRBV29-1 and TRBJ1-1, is SAVISQKPSRDICQRGTSLTIQCQVDSQVTMMFWYRQQPGQSLTLIATANQGSEATYESGFVIDKFPISRPNLTFSTLTVSNMSPEDSSIYLCSAQNTEAFFGQGTRLTVV.

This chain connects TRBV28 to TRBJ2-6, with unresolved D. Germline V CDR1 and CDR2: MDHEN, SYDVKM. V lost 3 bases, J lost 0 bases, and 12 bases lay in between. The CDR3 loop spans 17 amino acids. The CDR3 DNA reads TGTGCCAGCAGTTTTCGGGCAGGAAACTCTGGGGCCAACGTCCTGACTTTC. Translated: CASSFRAGNSGANVLTF. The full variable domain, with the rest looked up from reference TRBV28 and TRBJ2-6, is DVKVTQSSRYLVKRTGEKVFLECVQDMDHENMFWYRQDPGLGLRLIYFSYDVKMKEKGDIPEGYSVSREKKERFSLILESASTNQTSMYLCASSFRAGNSGANVLTFGAGSRLTVL.

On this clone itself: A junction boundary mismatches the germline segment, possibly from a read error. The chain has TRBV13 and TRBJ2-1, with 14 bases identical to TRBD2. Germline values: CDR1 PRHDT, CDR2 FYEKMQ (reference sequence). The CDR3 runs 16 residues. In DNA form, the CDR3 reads TGTGCCAGCAGCCGGGGACTAGCGGGAGACTACCATGAGCAGTTCTTC. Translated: CASSRGLAGDYHEQFF.

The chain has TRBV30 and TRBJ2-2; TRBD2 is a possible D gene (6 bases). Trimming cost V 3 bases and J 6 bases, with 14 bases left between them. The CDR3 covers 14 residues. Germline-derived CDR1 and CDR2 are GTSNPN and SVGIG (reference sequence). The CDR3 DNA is TGTGCCTGGAGGGGGGGAGCAAAGGCCGGGGAGCTGTTTTTT. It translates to CAWRGGAKAGELFF.

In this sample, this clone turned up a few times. The CDR3 region is CAISQGNYGYTF. Here the CDR3 DNA reads TGTGCCATCAGTCAGGGAAACTATGGCTACACCTTC. V gene TRBV10-3 combines with J gene TRBJ1-2; possible D gene TRBD1, 5 bases. The V and J ends lost 5 bases and 2 bases respectively, with 6 bases between them. CDR3 length: 12 amino acids. Per germline, CDR1 ENHRY and CDR2 SYGVKD.

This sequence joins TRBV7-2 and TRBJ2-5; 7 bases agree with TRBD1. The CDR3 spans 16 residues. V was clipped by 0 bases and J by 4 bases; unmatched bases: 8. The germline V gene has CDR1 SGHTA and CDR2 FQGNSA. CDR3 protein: CASSLAQTGLGETQYF. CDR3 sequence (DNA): TGTGCCAGCAGCTTAGCCCAGACAGGGTTGGGAGAGACCCAGTACTTC.

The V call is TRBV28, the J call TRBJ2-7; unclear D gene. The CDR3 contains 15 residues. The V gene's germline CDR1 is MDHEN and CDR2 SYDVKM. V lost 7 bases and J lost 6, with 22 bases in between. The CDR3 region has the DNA TGTGCCAGCACCCACCTCAGGACCCCCCTGGGCGAGCAGTACTTC. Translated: CASTHLRTPLGEQYF.

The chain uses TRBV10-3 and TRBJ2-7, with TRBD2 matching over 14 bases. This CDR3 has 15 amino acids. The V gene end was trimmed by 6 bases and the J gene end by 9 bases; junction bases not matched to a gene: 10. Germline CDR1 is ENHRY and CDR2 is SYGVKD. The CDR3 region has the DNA TGTGCCATCAGGCCCTCCGGGACTAGCGGGAGTTCGCAGTACTTC. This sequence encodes CAIRPSGTSGSSQYF.

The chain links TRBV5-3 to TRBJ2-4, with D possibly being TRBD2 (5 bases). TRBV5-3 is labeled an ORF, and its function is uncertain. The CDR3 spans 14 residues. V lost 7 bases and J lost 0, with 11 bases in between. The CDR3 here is CARPHRGAKNIQYF. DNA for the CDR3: TGTGCCAGACCCCACCGGGGAGCCAAAAACATTCAGTACTTC.

The CDR3 bases are TGTGCCAGCAGGAAACAGGGAGGCGGGGAGCTGTTTTTT. This codes for CASRKQGGGELFF. The chain recombines TRBV2 with TRBJ2-2, with D perhaps assigned TRBD1 or TRBD2 (6 bases each). The V end lost 6 bases, the J end lost 7 bases, and 12 bases lay between the germline ends. CDR1 is SNHLY and CDR2 is FYNNEI in the germline V gene. The CDR3 consists of 13 residues.

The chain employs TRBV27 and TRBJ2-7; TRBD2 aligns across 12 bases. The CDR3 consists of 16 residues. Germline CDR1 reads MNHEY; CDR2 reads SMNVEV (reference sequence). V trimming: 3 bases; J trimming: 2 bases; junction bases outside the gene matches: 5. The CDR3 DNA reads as TGTGCCAGCAGTTTCGGCCCTAGCGGGGGGGCCTACGAGCAGTACTTC. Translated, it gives CASSFGPSGGAYEQYF.

In nucleotides, the CDR3 is TGTGCCAGCAGTTACCCGGGCTCCAACACTGAAGCTTTCTTT. Its translation is CASSYPGSNTEAFF. V usage is TRBV28 and J usage is TRBJ1-1; D call uncertain. This CDR3 comprises 14 residues. Germline values: CDR1 MDHEN, CDR2 SYDVKM. Trimming left V 4 bases short and J 2 bases short, with 11 bases between.

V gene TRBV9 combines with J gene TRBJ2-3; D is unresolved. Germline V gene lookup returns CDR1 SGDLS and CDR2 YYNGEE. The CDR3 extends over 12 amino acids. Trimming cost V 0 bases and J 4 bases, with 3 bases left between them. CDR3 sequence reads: CASSVESDTQYF. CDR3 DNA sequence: TGTGCCAGCAGCGTAGAGTCAGATACGCAGTATTTT. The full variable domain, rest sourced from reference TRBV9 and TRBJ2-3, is DSGVTQTPKHLITATGQRVTLRCSPRSGDLSVYWYQQSLDQGLQFLIQYYNGEERAKGNILERFSAQQFPDLHSELNLSSLELGDSALYFCASSVESDTQYFGPGTRLTVL.

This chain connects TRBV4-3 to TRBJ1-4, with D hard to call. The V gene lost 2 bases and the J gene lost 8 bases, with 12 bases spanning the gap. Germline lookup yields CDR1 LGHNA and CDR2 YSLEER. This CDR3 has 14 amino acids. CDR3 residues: CASSQTQIGEKLFF. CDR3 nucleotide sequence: TGCGCCAGCAGCCAAACCCAAATAGGGGAAAAACTGTTTTTT.